These 5 T cell receptor beta chains originate from one sample sequenced in a study of T cell responses to AZD1222 COVID-19 vaccine. Assay used: immunoSEQ multiplex PCR; TCRdb lists only in-frame clones, some missing. The data contain 70,000 to 95,000 clones, around 93% of them singletons. The source was peripheral blood, collected 28 days after the second AZD1222 dose. These receptors were collected from an adult who received the AZD1222 COVID-19 vaccine.

This chain links TRBV2 with TRBJ1-6; TRBD1 matches at 10 bases. Germline V gene sequence: CDR1 SNHLY, CDR2 FYNNEI. The CDR3 extends over 17 amino acids. J was trimmed by 4 bases and V by 11 bases; bases with no gene match: 14. In DNA, the CDR3 is TGTGCCGTCCGTCTTGGGACAGGGGTAGGGTATAATTCACCCCTCCACTTT. Its translation: CAVRLGTGVGYNSPLHF.

The chain recombines TRBV19 with TRBJ1-5; 8 nucleotides match TRBD1. Germline V gene data show CDR1 as LNHDA and CDR2 as SQIVND (reference sequence). The ends lost 5 bases at V and 6 bases at J; junction bases unmatched: 12. The CDR3 spans 16 residues. CDR3 sequence (DNA): TGTGCCAGTAGTCGAACCGACAGGGGTTCCTCTCAGCCCCAGCATTTT. This sequence encodes CASSRTDRGSSQPQHF.

This clone was counted a few times. The V call is TRBV28, the J call TRBJ1-6, with D perhaps matching TRBD1 (5 bases). The CDR3 is 15 amino acids. The germline V gene has CDR1 MDHEN and CDR2 SYDVKM. The V and J ends lost 2 bases and 4 bases respectively, with 9 bases between them. The CDR3 DNA follows: TGTGCCAGCAGTTTAGGGCAGGGTTATAATTCACCCCTCCACTTT. Protein sequence: CASSLGQGYNSPLHF.

J is TRBJ1-5 and V is TRBV19, with D possibly matching TRBD1 (6 bases). Looked up from germline, CDR1 is LNHDA and CDR2 is SQIVND (reference sequence). The CDR3 contains 16 residues. V lost 4 bases and J 4 bases, leaving 17 bases between the germline ends. The CDR3 DNA reads TGTGCCAGTAGTACATCCCCGGGACACCCAAATCAGCCCCAGCATTTT. This gives the protein CASSTSPGHPNQPQHF.

V gene TRBV6-5 combines with J gene TRBJ2-7; 9 bases fit TRBD2. This CDR3 contains 13 residues. V dropped 11 bases and J dropped 2; count of bases not matched to a gene: 7. CDR1 is MNHEY, CDR2 SVGAGI, per germline. The CDR3 sequence is CAVRLAATYEQYF. CDR3 bases: TGTGCCGTTCGACTAGCGGCCACCTACGAGCAGTACTTC.